This T cell receptor beta chain was identified in a study of CD8 T cells in Susac syndrome. With random hexamers, 0.5 to 1 ug RNA was reverse transcribed. The CDR3 of TCR beta was amplified by immunoSEQ multiplex PCR across 54 Vbeta and 13 Jbeta. From the immunoSEQ multiplex PCR reads, TCRdb called clonotypes with MiXCR, one entry per CDR3 protein. The sample yields about 120,000 distinct CDR3 sequences, 94% seen once. CD8+ and CD4+ T cells taken from blood had their TCR beta sequenced. Healthy donors were controls matched for age and sex. Both CD4+ and CD8+ T cells were negatively isolated, and TEMRA cells underwent FACS enrichment. The germline CDR1 and CDR2 sequences are SQVTM and ANQGSEA. The CDR3 extends over 15 amino acids. V shed 4 bases and J 5 bases; nucleotides not matched to a gene: 10.

V gene TRBV29-1 combines with J gene TRBJ2-1, with 8 bases fitting TRBD2. The sequencing input was CD4+ T cells from PBMCs. The TCR originated in a human donor in good health. The CDR3 region has the DNA TGCAGCGTTGGCGGGAGACTAGCGACTAACAATGAGCAGTTCTTC. Translating it yields CSVGGRLATNNEQFF.